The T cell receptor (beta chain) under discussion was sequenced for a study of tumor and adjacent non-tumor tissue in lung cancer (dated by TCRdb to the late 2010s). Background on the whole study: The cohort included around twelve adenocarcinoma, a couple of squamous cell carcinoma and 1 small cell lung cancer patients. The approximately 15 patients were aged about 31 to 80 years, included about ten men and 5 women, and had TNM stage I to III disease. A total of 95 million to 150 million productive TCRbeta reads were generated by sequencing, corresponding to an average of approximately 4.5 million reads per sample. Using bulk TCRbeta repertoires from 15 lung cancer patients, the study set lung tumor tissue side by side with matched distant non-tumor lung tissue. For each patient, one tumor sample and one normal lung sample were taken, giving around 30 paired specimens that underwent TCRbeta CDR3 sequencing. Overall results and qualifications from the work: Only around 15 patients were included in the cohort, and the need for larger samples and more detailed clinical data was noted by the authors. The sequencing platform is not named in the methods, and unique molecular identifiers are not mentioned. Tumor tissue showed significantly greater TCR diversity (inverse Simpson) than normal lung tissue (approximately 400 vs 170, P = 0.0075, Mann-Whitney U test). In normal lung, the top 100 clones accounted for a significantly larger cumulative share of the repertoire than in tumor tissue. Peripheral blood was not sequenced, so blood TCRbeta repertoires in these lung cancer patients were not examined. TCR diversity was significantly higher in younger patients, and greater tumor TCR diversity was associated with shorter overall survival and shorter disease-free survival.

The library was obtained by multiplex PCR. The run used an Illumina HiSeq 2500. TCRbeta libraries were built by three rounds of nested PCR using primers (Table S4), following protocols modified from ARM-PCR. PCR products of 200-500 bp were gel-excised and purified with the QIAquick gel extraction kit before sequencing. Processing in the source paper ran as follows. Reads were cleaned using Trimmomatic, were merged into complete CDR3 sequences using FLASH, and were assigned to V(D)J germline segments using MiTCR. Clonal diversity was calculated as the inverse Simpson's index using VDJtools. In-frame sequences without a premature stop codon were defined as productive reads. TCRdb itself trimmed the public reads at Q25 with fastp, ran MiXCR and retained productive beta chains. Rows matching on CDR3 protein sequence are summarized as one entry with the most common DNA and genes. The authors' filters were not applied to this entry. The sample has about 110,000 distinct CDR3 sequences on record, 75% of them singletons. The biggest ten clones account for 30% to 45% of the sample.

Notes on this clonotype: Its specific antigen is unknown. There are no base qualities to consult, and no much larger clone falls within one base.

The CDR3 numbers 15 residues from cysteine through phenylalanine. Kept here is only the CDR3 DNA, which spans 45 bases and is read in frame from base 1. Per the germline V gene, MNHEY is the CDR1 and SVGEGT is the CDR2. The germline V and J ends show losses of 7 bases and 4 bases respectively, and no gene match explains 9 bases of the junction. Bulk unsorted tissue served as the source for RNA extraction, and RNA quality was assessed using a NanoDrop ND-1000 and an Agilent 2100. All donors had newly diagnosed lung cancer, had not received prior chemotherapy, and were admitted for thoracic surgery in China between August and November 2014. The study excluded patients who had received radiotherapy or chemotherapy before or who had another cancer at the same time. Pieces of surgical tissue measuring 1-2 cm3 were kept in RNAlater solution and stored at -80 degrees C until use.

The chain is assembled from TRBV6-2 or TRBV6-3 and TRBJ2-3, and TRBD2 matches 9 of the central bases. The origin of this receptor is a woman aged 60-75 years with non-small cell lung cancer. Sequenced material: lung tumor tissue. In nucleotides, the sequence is TGTGCCAGCAATTCAGGCGGGGGGGCCCCAGATACGCAGTATTTT. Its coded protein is CASNSGGGAPDTQYF.